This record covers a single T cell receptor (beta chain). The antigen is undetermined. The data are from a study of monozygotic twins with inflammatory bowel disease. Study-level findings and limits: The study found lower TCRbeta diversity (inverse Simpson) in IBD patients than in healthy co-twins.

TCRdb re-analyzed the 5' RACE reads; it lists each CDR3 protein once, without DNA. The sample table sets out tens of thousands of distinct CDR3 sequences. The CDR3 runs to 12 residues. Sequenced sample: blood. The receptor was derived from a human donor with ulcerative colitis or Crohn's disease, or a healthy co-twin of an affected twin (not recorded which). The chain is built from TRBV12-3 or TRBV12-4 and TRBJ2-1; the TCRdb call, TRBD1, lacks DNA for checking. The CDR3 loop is CASRGVYNEQFF.